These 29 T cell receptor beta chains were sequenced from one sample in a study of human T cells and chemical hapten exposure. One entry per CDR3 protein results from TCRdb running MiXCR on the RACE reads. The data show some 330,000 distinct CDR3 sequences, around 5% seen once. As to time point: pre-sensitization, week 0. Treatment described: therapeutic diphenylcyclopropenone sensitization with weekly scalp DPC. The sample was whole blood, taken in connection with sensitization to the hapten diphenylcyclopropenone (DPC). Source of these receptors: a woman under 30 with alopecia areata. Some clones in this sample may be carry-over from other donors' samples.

In nucleotides, the CDR3 is TGTGCCAGCAGCCACCCGGGGACAGGGACCGGGGAGCTGTTTTTT. This codes for CASSHPGTGTGELFF. The chain joins TRBV6-2 or TRBV6-3 to TRBJ2-2; 9 bases fit TRBD1. The junction had 7 bases not matched to a gene; V was cut back by 6 bases and J by 5 bases. The CDR3 has 15 residues. Germline CDR1 reads MNHEY; CDR2 reads SVGEGT.

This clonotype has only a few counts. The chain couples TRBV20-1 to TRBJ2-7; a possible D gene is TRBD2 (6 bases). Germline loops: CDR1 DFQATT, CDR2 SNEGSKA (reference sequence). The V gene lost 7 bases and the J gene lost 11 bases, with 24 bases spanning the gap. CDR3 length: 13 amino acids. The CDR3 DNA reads TGCAGTGTACGGGGCGGGGTAGGAGGCGCGGAGTACTTC. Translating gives CSVRGGVGGAEYF.

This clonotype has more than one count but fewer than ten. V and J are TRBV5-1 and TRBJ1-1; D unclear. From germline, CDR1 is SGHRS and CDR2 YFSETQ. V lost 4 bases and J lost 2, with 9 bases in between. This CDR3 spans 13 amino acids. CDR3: CASSQRTNTEAFF. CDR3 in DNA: TGCGCCAGCAGCCAGAGGACCAACACTGAAGCTTTCTTT.

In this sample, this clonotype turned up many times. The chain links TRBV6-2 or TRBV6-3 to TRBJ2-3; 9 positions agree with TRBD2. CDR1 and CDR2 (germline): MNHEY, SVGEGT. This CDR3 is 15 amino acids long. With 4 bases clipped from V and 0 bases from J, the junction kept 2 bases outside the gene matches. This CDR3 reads CASSSGLASTDTQYF. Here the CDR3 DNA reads TGTGCCAGCAGTTCCGGACTAGCGAGCACAGATACGCAGTATTTT.

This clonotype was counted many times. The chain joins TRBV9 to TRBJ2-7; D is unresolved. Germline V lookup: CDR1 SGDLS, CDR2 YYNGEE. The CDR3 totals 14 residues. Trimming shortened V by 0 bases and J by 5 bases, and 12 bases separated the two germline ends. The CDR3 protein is CASSVEIRTHEQYF. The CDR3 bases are TGTGCCAGCAGCGTAGAGATAAGGACCCACGAGCAGTACTTC.

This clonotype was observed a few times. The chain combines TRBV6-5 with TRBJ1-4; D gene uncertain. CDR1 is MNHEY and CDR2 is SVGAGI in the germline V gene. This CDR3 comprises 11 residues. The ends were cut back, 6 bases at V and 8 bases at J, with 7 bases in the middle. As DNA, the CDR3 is TGTGCCAGCAGAGAACAGGAAAAACTGTTTTTT. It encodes CASREQEKLFF.

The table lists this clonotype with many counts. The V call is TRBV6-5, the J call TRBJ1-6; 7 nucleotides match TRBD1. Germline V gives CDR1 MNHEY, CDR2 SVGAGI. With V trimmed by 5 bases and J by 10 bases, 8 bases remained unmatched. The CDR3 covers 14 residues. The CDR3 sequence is CASSRDRVDSPLHF. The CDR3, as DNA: TGTGCCAGCAGTCGAGACAGGGTTGACTCACCCCTCCACTTT.

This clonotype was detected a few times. CDR3 nucleotide sequence: TGTGCCAGCAGTTTTAGGACCTACCGAATTCCCTATAGCAATCAGCCCCAGCATTTT. Protein sequence: CASSFRTYRIPYSNQPQHF. V and J are TRBV28 and TRBJ1-5, with D unclear. Germline-derived CDR1 and CDR2 are MDHEN and SYDVKM. V lost 3 bases and J lost 0, with 21 bases in between. The CDR3 runs to 19 residues.

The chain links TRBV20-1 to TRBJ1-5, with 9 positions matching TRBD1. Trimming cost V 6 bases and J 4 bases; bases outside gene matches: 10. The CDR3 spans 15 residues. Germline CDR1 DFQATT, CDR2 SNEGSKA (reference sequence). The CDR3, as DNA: TGCAGTGCCTTTATACCGGGACAGGGAAATCAGCCCCAGCATTTT. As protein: CSAFIPGQGNQPQHF.

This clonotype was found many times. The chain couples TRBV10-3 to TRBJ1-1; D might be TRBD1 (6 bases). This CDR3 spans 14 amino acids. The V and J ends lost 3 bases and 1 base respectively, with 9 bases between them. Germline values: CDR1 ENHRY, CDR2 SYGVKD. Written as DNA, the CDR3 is TGTGCCATCAGTGAACAGGACAGGAACACTGAAGCTTTCTTT. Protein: CAISEQDRNTEAFF.

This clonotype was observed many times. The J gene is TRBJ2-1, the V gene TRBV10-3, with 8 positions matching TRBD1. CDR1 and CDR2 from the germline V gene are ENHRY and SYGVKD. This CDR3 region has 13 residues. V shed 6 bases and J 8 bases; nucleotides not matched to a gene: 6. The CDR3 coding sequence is TGTGCCATCAGGGACAGGGCGGCCGATGAGCAGTTCTTC. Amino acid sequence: CAIRDRAADEQFF.

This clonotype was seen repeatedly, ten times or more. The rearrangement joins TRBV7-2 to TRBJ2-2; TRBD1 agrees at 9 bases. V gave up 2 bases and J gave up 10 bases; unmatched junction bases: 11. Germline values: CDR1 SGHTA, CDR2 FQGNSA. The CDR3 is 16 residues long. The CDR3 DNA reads TGTGCCAGCAGCTTATACAGGGGGCCACGAGCCGAGGAGCTGTTTTTT. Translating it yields CASSLYRGPRAEELFF.

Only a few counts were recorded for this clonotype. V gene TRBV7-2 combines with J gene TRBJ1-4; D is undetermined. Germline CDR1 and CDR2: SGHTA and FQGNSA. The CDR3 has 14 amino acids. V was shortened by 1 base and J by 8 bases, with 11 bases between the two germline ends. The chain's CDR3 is CASSLDRQAEKLFF. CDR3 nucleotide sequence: TGTGCCAGCAGCTTAGATCGGCAGGCCGAAAAACTGTTTTTT.

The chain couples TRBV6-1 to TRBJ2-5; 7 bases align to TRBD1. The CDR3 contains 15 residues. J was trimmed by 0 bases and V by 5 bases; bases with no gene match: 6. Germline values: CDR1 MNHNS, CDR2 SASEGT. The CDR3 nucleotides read TGTGCCAGCAGTTGGAACGGACAGGACCAAGAGACCCAGTACTTC. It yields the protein CASSWNGQDQETQYF.

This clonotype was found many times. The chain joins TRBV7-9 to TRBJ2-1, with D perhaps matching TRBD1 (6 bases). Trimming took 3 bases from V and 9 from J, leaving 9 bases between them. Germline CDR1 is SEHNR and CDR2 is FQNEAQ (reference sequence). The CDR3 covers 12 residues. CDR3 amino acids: CASSFSRGEQFF. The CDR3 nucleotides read TGTGCCAGCAGCTTCTCCAGGGGTGAGCAGTTCTTC.

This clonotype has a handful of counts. The CDR3 region has the DNA TGTGCCAGCAGCTTAGGAGCTTGGGGACAGGTGACGTACGAGCAGTACTTC. Protein sequence: CASSLGAWGQVTYEQYF. The rearrangement joins TRBV7-2 to TRBJ2-7, with TRBD1 identical over 8 bases. Per the germline V gene, CDR1 is SGHTA and CDR2 is FQGNSA. The junction had 12 bases not matched to a gene; V was cut back by 1 base and J by 4 bases. The length of the CDR3 is 17 residues.

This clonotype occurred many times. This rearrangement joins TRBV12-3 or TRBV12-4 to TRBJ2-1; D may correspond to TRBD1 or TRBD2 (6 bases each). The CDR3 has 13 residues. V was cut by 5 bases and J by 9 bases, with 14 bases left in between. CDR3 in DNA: TGTGCCAGCAGTCCCTATGGGGGGCCTGAGCAGTTCTTC. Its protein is CASSPYGGPEQFF.

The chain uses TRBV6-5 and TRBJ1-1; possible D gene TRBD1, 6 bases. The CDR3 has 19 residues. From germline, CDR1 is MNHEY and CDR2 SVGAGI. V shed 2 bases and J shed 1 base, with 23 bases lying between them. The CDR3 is CASSYGFGIKGRGNTEAFF. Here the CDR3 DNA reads TGTGCCAGCAGTTACGGGTTTGGGATAAAGGGCAGGGGGAACACTGAAGCTTTCTTT.

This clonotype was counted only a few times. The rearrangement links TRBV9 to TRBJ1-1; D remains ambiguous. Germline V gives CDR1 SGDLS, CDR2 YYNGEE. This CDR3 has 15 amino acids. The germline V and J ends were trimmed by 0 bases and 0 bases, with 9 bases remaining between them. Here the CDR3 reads CASSVESRLNTEAFF. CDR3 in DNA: TGTGCCAGCAGCGTAGAGAGTAGATTGAACACTGAAGCTTTCTTT. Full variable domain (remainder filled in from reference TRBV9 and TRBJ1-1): DSGVTQTPKHLITATGQRVTLRCSPRSGDLSVYWYQQSLDQGLQFLIQYYNGEERAKGNILERFSAQQFPDLHSELNLSSLELGDSALYFCASSVESRLNTEAFFGQGTRLTVV.

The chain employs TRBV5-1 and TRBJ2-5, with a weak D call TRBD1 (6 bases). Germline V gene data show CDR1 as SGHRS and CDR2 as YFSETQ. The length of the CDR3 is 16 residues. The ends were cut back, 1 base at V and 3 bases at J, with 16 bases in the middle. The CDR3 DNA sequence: TGCGCCAGCAGCTTGCTCGGGCAGGGGATGAAAGAGACCCAGTACTTC. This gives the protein CASSLLGQGMKETQYF.

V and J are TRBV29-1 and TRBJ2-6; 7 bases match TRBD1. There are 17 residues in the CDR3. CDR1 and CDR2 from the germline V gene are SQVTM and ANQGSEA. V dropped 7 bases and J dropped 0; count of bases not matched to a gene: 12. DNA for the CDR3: TGCAGCGCTTTGAGGCCGACAGGGATCTCTGGGGCCAACGTCCTGACTTTC. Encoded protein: CSALRPTGISGANVLTF.

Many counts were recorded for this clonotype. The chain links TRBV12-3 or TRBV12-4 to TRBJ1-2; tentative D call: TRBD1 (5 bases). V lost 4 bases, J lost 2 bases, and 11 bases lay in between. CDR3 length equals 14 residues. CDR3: CASSSGGVNYGYTF. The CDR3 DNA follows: TGTGCCAGCAGTTCTGGGGGGGTCAACTATGGCTACACCTTC.

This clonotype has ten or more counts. CDR3 bases: TGTGCCAGCTCACCACGGACTAGTAGGAGCGGGGAGCTGTTTTTT. It is translated as CASSPRTSRSGELFF. The chain links TRBV18 to TRBJ2-2, with 7 bases that match TRBD2. CDR1 KGHSH and CDR2 LQKENI come from the germline V gene. Trimming took 1 base from V and 7 from J; bases not matched to a gene: 6. This CDR3 has 15 amino acids.

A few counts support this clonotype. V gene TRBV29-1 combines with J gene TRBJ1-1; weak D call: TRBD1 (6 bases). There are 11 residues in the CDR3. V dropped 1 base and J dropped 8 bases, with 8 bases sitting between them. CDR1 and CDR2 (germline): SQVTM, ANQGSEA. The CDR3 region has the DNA TGCAGCGTTGAAGGAGGACAGGAAGCTTTCTTT. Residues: CSVEGGQEAFF.

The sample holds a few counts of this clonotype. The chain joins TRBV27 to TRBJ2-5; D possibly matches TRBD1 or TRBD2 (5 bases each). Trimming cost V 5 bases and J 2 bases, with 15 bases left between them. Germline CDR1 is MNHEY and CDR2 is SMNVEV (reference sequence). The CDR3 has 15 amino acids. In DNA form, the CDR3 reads TGTGCCAGCAGTAGTCGGGGCAGTGGACAAGAGACCCAGTACTTC. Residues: CASSSRGSGQETQYF.

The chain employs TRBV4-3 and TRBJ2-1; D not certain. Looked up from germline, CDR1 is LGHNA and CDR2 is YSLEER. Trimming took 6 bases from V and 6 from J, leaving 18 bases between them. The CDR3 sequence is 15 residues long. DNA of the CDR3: TGCGCCAGCAGTCTCAAATCCGACCGAAGCAATGAGCAGTTCTTC. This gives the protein CASSLKSDRSNEQFF.

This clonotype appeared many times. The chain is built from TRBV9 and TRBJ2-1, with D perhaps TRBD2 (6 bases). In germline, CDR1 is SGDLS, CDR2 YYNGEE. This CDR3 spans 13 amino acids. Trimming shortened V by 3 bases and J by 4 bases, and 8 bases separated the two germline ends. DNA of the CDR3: TGTGCCAGCAGCGCGGGGGATTACAATGAGCAGTTCTTC. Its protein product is CASSAGDYNEQFF.

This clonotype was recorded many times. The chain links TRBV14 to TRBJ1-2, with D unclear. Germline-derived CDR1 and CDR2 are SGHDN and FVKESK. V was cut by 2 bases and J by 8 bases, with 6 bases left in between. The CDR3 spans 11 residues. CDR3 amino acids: CASSQLSGYTF. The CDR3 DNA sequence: TGTGCCAGCAGCCAACTCTCCGGCTACACCTTC. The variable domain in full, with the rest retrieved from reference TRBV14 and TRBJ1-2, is EAGVTQFPSHSVIEKGQTVTLRCDPISGHDNLYWYRRVMGKEIKFLLHFVKESKQDESGMPNNRFLAERTGGTYSTLKVQPAELEDSGVYFCASSQLSGYTFGSGTRLTVV.

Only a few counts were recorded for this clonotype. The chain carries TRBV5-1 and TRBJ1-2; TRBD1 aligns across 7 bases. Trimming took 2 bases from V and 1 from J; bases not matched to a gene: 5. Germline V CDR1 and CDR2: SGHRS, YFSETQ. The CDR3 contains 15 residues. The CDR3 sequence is CASSFQGENNYGYTF. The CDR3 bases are TGCGCCAGCAGCTTCCAGGGGGAAAATAACTATGGCTACACCTTC. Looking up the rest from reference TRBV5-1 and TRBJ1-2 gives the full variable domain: KAGVTQTPRYLIKTRGQQVTLSCSPISGHRSVSWYQQTPGQGLQFLFEYFSETQRNKGNFPGRFSGRQFSNSRSEMNVSTLELGDSALYLCASSFQGENNYGYTFGSGTRLTVV.